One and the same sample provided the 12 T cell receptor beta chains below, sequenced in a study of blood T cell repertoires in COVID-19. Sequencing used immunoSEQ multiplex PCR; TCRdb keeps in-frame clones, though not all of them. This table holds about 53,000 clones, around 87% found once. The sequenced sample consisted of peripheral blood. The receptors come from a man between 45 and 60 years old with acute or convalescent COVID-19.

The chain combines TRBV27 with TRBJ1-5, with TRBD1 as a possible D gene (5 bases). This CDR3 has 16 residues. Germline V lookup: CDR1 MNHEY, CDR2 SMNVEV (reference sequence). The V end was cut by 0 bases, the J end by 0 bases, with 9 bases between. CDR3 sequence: CASSLSAGRSNQPQHF. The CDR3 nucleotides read TGTGCCAGCAGTTTATCCGCGGGGCGTAGCAATCAGCCCCAGCATTTT.

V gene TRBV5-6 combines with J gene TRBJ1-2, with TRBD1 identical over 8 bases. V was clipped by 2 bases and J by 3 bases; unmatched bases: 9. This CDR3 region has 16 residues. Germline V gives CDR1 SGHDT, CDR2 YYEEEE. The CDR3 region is CASSFYLQGADYGYTF. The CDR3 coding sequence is TGTGCCAGCAGCTTTTATCTCCAGGGGGCGGACTATGGCTACACCTTC.

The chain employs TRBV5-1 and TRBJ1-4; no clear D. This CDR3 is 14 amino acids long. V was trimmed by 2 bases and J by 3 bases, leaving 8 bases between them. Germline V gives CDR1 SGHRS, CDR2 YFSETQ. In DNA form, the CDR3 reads TGCGCCAGCAGCTTCCGCGGGGCTAATGAAAAACTGTTTTTT. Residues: CASSFRGANEKLFF.

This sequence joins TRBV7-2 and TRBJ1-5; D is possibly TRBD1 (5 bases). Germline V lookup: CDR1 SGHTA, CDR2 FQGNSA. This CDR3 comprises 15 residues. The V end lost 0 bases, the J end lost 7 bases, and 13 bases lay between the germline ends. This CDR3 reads CASSLAGGIYQPQHF. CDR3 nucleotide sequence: TGTGCCAGCAGCTTAGCGGGGGGGATTTACCAGCCCCAGCATTTT.

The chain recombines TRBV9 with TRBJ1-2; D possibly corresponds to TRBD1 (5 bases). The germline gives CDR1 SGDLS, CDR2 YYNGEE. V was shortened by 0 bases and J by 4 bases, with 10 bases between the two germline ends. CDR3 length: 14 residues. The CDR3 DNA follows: TGTGCCAGCAGCGTAGCTTCCCAGGGCTATGGCTACACCTTC. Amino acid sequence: CASSVASQGYGYTF.

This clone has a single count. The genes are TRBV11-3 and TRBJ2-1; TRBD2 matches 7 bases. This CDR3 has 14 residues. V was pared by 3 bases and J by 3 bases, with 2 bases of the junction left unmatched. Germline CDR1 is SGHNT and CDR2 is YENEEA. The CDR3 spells CASSFERGYNEQFF. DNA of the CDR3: TGTGCCAGCAGCTTTGAGCGGGGCTACAATGAGCAGTTCTTC.

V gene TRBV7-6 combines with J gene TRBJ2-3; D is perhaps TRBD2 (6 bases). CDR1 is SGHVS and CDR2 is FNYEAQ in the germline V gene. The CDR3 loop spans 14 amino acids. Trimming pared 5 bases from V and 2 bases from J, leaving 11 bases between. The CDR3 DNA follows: TGTGCCAGCAGCCCAGGGACTTACACAGATACGCAGTATTTT. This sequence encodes CASSPGTYTDTQYF.

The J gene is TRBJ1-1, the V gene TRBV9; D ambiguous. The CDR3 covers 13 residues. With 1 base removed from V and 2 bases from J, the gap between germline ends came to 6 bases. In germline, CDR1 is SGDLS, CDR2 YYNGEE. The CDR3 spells CASSVMANTEAFF. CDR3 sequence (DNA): TGTGCCAGCAGCGTAATGGCCAACACTGAAGCTTTCTTT.

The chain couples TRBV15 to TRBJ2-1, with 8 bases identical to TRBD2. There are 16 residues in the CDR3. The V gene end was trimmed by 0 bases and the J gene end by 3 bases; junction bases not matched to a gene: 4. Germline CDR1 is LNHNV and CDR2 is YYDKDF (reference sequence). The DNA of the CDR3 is TGTGCCACCAGCAGAGATAGCGGGAAGGGCTACAATGAGCAGTTCTTC. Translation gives CATSRDSGKGYNEQFF.

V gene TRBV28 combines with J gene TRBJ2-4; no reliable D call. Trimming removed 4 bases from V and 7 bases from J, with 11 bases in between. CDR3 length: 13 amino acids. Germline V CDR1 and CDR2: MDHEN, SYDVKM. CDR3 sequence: CASSSPLFNIQYF. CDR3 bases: TGTGCCAGCAGTTCCCCCCTCTTTAACATTCAGTACTTC. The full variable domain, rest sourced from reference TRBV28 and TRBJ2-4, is DVKVTQSSRYLVKRTGEKVFLECVQDMDHENMFWYRQDPGLGLRLIYFSYDVKMKEKGDIPEGYSVSREKKERFSLILESASTNQTSMYLCASSSPLFNIQYFGAGTRLSVL.

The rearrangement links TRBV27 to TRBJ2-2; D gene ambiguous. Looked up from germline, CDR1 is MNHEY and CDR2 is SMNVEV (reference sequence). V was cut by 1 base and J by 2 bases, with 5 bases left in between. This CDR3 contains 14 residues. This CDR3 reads CASSLFQNTGELFF. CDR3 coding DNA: TGTGCCAGCAGTTTATTTCAAAACACCGGGGAGCTGTTTTTT.

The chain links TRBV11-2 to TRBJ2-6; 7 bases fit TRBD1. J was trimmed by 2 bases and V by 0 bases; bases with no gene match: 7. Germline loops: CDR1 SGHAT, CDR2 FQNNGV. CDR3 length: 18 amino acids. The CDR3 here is CASSLEETGNAGANVLTF. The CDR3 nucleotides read TGTGCCAGCAGCTTAGAGGAGACAGGGAATGCTGGGGCCAACGTCCTGACTTTC.